This entry lists 5 T cell receptor beta chains sequenced from one sample in a study of blood T cell repertoires in COVID-19. Data came from immunoSEQ multiplex PCR; TCRdb stores just in-frame clones and leaves some out. The table includes 350,000 to 450,000 clones, about 88% detected once. The sample taken for sequencing was peripheral blood. Receptor source: a human donor in a cohort sampled during active COVID-19.

This clone was counted once. The V gene is TRBV5-1, the J gene TRBJ1-2; D unclear. Trimming removed 2 bases from V and 1 base from J, with 9 bases in between. Germline loops: CDR1 SGHRS, CDR2 YFSETQ. CDR3 length: 14 residues. CDR3 in DNA: TGCGCCAGCAGCTTAAATGTCGTTAACTATGGCTACACCTTC. This encodes CASSLNVVNYGYTF.

CDR3 amino acids: CASRSPGVSQPQHF. Here the CDR3 DNA reads TGTGCCAGCAGGTCGCCCGGGGTCAGTCAGCCCCAGCATTTT. The J gene is TRBJ1-5, the V gene TRBV27; D is ambiguous. This CDR3 has 14 residues. V dropped 6 bases and J dropped 6 bases, with 15 bases sitting between them. Per germline, CDR1 MNHEY and CDR2 SMNVEV (reference sequence).

The chain is built from TRBV7-2 and TRBJ2-7; 7 bases agree with TRBD1. V lost 5 bases to trimming and J lost 3 bases; unmatched junction nucleotides: 4. There are 13 residues in the CDR3. Germline V gene sequence: CDR1 SGHTA, CDR2 FQGNSA. Here the CDR3 reads CASSKTGVYEQYF. CDR3 bases: TGTGCCAGCAGCAAAACAGGGGTCTACGAGCAGTACTTC.

The chain couples TRBV30 to TRBJ2-7, with 10 nucleotides matching TRBD2. This CDR3 is built from 12 residues. Per the germline V gene, CDR1 is GTSNPN and CDR2 is SVGIG (reference sequence). The CDR3 is CAVAGGPYEQYF. The CDR3 DNA sequence: TGTGCTGTAGCGGGGGGCCCCTACGAGCAGTACTTC.

Here the CDR3 DNA reads TGCGCCAGCAGCCAGGGGGCATCTCAGCCCCAGCATTTT. Translation: CASSQGASQPQHF. The chain uses TRBV10-1 and TRBJ1-5, with 8 positions matching TRBD1. CDR1 and CDR2 from the germline V gene are WNHNN and SYGVQD (reference sequence). This CDR3 region has 13 residues. The V and J ends lost 6 bases and 6 bases, in that order; junction bases with no gene match: 4.